The clone carrying this TCR beta chain was observed a few times. Its antigen is not identified. The record originates from a study of T cells in Graves' hyperthyroidism and ophthalmopathy. Study-level results: Most clonotypes expanded in thyroid above 0.001 were likewise present in blood. In simple terms, a model built on 13 V-J features told ophthalmopathy apart from stable hyperthyroidism.

The CDR3 runs to 15 residues. Looked up from germline, CDR1 is SGHVS and CDR2 is FQNEAQ. The V and J ends lost 7 bases and 3 bases respectively, with 19 bases between them. Those patients with uncontrolled infection, other autoimmune disease, pregnancy or lactation were excluded. Amplified regions were TCR beta CDR3 sequences from RNA transcripts. HTBI primers were used for first-round RT-PCR of the TCR CDR3. TCRdb reanalysed the multiplex PCR reads using MiXCR and keeps one entry per CDR3 protein. The sample yields about 380,000 distinct CDR3 sequences, approximately 15% seen once. The sample taken for sequencing was blood. The genes are TRBV7-8 and TRBJ2-7, with D possibly TRBD1 on 5 matching bases. This sequence originates from a woman in her sixties or seventies with Graves' hyperthyroidism. The CDR3 nucleotides are TGTGCCAGCACCTCCCCCGGCAGGGCCCACTACGAGCAGTACTTC. This codes for CASTSPGRAHYEQYF. Complete variable domain (other parts from reference TRBV7-8 and TRBJ2-7): GAGVSQSPRYKVAKRGQDVALRCDPISGHVSLFWYQQALGQGPEFLTYFQNEAQLDKSGLPSDRFFAERPEGSVSTLKIQRTQQEDSAVYLCASTSPGRAHYEQYFGPGTRLTVT.